This paragraph covers one T cell receptor (beta chain) sequence. Its antigen is unidentified. The sample belongs to a study of cytomegalovirus exposure and HLA in healthy donors. Study outcomes and limitations: Per a later analysis, HLA-associated TCR beta chains showed more clonal expansion than other, equally common TCR beta chains.

PCR amplification relied on 60 Vbeta primers (plus 13 Jbeta primers). Data came from immunoSEQ multiplex PCR; TCRdb stores just in-frame clones and leaves some out. The repertoire holds about 160,000 clones, 77% seen once, with about 2.6% in the top ten. Sequencing was performed on PBMCs. The receptor was isolated from a woman aged 40 to 55 in good health and CMV-seropositive.

In nucleotides, the CDR3 is TGCGCCAGCAGCGAGGCACTTACCTACGAGCAGTACTTC. This gives the protein CASSEALTYEQYF. The chain employs TRBV4-3 and TRBJ2-7, with unresolved D. The CDR3 loop spans 13 amino acids. The germline CDR1 and CDR2 sequences are LGHNA and YSLEER. V was pared by 5 bases and J by 2 bases, with 10 bases between.